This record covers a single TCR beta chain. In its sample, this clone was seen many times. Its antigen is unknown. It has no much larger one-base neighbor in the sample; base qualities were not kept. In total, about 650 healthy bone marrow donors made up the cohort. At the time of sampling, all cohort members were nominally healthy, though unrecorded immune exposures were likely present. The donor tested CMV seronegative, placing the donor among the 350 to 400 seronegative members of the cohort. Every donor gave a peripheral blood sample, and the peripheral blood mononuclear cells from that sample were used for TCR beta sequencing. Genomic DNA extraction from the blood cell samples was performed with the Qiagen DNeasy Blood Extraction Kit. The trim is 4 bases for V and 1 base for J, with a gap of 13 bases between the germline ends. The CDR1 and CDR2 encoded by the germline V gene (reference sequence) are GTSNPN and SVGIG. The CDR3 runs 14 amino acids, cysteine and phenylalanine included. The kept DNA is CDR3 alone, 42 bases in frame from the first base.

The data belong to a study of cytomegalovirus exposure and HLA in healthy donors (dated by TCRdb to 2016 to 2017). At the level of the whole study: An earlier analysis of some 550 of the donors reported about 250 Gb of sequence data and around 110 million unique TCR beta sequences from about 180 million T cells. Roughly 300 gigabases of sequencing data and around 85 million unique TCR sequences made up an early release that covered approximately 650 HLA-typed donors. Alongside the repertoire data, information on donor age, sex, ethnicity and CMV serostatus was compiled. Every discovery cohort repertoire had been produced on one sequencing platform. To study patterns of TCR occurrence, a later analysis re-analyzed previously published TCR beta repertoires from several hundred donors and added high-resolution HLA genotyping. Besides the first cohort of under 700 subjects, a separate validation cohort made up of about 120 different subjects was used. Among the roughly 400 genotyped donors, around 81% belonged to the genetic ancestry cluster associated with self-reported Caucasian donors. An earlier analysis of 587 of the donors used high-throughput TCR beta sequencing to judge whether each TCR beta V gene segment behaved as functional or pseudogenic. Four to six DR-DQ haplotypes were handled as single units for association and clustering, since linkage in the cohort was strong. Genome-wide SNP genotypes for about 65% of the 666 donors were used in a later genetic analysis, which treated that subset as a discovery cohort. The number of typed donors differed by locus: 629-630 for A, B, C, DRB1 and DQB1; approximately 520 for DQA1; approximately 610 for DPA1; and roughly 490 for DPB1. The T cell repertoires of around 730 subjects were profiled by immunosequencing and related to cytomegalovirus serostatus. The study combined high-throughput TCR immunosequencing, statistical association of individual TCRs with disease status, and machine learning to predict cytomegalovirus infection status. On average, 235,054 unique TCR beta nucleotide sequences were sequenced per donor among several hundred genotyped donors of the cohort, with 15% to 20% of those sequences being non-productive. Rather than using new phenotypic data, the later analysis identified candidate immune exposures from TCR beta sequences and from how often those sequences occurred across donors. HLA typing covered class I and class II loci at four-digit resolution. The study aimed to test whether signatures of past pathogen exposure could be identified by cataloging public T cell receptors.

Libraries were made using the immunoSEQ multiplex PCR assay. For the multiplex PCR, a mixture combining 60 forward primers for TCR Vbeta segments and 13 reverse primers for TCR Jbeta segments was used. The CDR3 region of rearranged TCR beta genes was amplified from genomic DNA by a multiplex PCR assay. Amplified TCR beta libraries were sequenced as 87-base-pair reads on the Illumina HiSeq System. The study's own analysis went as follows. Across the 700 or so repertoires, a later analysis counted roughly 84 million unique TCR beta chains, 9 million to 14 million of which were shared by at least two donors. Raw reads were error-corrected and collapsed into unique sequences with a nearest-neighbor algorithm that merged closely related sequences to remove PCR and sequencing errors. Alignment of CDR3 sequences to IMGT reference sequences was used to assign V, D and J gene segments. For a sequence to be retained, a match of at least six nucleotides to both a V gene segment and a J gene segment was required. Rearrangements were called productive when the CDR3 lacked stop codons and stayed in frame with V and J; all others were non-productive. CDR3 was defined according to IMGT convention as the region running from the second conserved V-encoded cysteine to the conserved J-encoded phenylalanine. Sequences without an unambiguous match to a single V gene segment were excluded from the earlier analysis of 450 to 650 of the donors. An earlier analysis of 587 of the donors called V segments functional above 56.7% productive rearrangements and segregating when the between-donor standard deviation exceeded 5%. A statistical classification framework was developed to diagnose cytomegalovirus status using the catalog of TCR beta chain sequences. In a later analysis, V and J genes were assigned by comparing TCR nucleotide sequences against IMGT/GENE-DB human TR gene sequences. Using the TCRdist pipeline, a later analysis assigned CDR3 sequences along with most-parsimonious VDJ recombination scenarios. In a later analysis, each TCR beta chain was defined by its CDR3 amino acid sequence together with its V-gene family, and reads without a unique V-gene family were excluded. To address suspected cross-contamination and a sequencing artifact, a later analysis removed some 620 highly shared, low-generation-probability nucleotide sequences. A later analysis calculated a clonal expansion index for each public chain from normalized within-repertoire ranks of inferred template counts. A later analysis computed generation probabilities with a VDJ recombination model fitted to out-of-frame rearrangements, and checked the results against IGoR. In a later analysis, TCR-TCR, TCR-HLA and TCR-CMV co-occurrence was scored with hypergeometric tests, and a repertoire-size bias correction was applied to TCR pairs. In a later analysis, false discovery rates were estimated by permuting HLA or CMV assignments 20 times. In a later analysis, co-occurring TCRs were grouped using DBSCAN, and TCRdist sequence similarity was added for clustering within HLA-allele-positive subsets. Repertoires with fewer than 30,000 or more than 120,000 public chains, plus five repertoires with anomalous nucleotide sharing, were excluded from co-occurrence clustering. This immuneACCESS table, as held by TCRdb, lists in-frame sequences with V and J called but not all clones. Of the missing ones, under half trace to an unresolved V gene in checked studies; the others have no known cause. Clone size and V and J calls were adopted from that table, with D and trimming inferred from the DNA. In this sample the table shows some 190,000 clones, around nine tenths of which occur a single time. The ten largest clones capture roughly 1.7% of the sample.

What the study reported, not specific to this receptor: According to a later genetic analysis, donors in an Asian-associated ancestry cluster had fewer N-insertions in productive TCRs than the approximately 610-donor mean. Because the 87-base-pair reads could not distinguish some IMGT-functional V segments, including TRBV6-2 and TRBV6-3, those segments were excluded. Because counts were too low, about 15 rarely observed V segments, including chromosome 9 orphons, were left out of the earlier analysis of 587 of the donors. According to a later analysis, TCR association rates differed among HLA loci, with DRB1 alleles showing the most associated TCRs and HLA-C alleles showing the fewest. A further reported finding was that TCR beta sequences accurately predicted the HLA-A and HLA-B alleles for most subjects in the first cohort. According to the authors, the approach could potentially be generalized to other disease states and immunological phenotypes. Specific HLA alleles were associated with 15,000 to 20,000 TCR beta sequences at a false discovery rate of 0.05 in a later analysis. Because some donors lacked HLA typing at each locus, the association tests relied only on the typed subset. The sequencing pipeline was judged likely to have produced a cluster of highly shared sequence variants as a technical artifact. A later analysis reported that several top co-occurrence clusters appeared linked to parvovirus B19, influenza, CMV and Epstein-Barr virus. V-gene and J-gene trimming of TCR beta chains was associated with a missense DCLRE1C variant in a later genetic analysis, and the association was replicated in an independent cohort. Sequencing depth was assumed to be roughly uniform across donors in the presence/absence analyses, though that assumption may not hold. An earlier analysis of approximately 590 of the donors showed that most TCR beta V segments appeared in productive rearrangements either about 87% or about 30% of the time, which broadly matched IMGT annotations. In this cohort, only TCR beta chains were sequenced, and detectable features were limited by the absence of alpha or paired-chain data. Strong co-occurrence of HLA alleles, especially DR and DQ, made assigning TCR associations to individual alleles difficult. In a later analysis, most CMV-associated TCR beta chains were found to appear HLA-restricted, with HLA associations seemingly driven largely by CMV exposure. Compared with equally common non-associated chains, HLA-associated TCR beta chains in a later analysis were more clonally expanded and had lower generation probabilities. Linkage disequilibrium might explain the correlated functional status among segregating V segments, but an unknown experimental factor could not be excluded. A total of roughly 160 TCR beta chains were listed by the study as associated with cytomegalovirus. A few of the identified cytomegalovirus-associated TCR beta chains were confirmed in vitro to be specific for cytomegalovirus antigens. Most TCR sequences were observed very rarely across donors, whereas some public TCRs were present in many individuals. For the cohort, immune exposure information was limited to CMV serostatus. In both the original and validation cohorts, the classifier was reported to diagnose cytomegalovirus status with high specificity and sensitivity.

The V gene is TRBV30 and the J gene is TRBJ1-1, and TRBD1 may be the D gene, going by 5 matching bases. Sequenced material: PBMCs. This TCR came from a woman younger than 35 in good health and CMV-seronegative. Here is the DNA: TGTGCCTGGATTTATCCGGGGGGGAACACTGAAGCTTTCTTT. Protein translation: CAWIYPGGNTEAFF.